One sample yielded the 22 T cell receptor beta chains listed below, sequenced in a study of OX40 agonist ivuxolimab in advanced cancers. The method was immunoSEQ multiplex PCR; TCRdb's version includes in-frame clones alone and lacks a portion of them. The top ten hold 1.4% of the sample, which has over 50,000 clones, approximately 90% seen once. The specimen was CD4+ or CD8+ T cells sorted from blood, collected in a trial of the OX40 agonist ivuxolimab. Receptors originate from an adult with an advanced solid tumor such as melanoma, head and neck, liver or kidney cancer.

There are a few counts of this clone. The V gene is TRBV12-5, the J gene TRBJ1-5, with TRBD1 identical over 7 bases. The germline V gene encodes CDR1 LGHNT and CDR2 FRNRAP. The CDR3 runs to 14 residues. V shed 1 base and J 7 bases; nucleotides not matched to a gene: 4. The CDR3 here is CASGLGQGFQPQHF. For the CDR3, the DNA is TGTGCTAGTGGTTTGGGACAGGGTTTCCAGCCCCAGCATTTT.

For this clone: The junction and the germline gene differ at one end; a read error may be behind it. The chain joins TRBV7-7 to TRBJ2-5; tentative D call: TRBD2 (5 bases). The V gene's germline CDR1 is SSHAT and CDR2 FNYEAQ (reference sequence). The CDR3 runs to 13 residues. This CDR3 is CASSSQDFETQYF. CDR3 coding DNA: TGTGCTAGCAGCTCCCAGGACTTCGAGACCCAGTACTTC.

The chain has TRBV25-1 and TRBJ1-6, with unresolved D. This CDR3 is 13 amino acids long. Trimming pared 9 bases from V and 7 bases from J, leaving 13 bases between. The germline CDR1 and CDR2 sequences are MGHDK and SYGVNS. Written as DNA, the CDR3 is TGTGCCAGTGGAAGAAGTTTGAATTCACCCCTCCACTTT. It yields the protein CASGRSLNSPLHF. The full variable domain, with the rest looked up from reference TRBV25-1 and TRBJ1-6, is EADIYQTPRYLVIGTGKKITLECSQTMGHDKMYWYQQDPGMELHLIHYSYGVNSTEKGDLSSESTVSRIRTEHFPLTLESARPSHTSQYLCASGRSLNSPLHFGNGTRLTVT.

This chain joins TRBV2 and TRBJ1-4, with 7 bases matching TRBD1. The length of the CDR3 is 16 residues. With V trimmed by 6 bases and J by 8 bases, 15 bases remained unmatched. Germline loops: CDR1 SNHLY, CDR2 FYNNEI. The CDR3, as DNA: TGTGCCAGCAGACAGCAGCCTACAGGGGATCGAGAAAAACTGTTTTTT. Encoded protein: CASRQQPTGDREKLFF.

The chain links TRBV7-6 to TRBJ2-7, with 9 bases matching TRBD1. This CDR3 region has 13 residues. With V trimmed by 5 bases and J by 6 bases, 5 bases remained unmatched. Germline V gene sequence: CDR1 SGHVS, CDR2 FNYEAQ. The CDR3 nucleotides are TGTGCCAGCAGCCAGACAGGGGGAGGCGAGCAGTACTTC. Translation gives CASSQTGGGEQYF.

V usage is TRBV2 and J usage is TRBJ1-1, with D uncertain. CDR1 SNHLY and CDR2 FYNNEI come from the germline V gene. The length of the CDR3 is 13 residues. The germline V and J ends were trimmed by 6 bases and 0 bases, with 8 bases remaining between them. CDR3 in DNA: TGTGCCAGCAGGCGAACAATGAACACTGAAGCTTTCTTT. This translates into CASRRTMNTEAFF.

The CDR3 sequence: CASPPSRGSYEQYF. CDR3 sequence (DNA): TGTGCCAGCCCCCCGTCCCGGGGCTCCTACGAGCAGTACTTC. The V call is TRBV21-1, the J call TRBJ2-5. With the DNA end fitting TRBJ2-7 better, the J assignment may be wrong. TRBV21-1 is a pseudogene segment. The CDR3 sequence is 14 residues long.

The gene calls are TRBV2 and TRBJ2-1; 9 bases are shared with TRBD2. CDR3 length: 17 amino acids. V dropped 2 bases and J dropped 4; count of bases not matched to a gene: 9. Looked up from germline, CDR1 is SNHLY and CDR2 is FYNNEI. CDR3 DNA: TGTGCCAGCAGTGAAAGGGGGCGACTAGCGGCTTACAATGAGCAGTTCTTC. Encoded protein: CASSERGRLAAYNEQFF.

The chain carries TRBV28 and TRBJ1-2; 10 bases are a match to TRBD1. Trimming took 5 bases from V and 5 from J; bases not matched to a gene: 20. CDR3 length: 19 amino acids. Germline-derived CDR1 and CDR2 are MDHEN and SYDVKM. The CDR3 nucleotides are TGTGCCAGCAGTAATTCCGCCCCGGGACAGGGGATTCCTATTTATGGCTACACCTTC. The encoded protein is CASSNSAPGQGIPIYGYTF.

The chain joins TRBV30 to TRBJ2-3; the match to TRBD2 covers 11 bases. The CDR3 has 16 amino acids. Germline V CDR1 and CDR2: GTSNPN, SVGIG (reference sequence). With V trimmed by 2 bases and J by 3 bases, 7 bases remained unmatched. The CDR3 DNA follows: TGTGCCTGGAGTCCCCTAGCGGGAGGAGTAACAGATACGCAGTATTTT. It codes for CAWSPLAGGVTDTQYF.

The J gene is TRBJ1-2, the V gene TRBV5-1, with a weak D call TRBD1 (5 bases). The CDR3 has 13 amino acids. Germline V CDR1 and CDR2: SGHRS, YFSETQ. The V gene lost 4 bases and the J gene lost 4 bases, with 11 bases spanning the gap. The CDR3 loop reads CASSIGTAYGYTF. Here the CDR3 DNA reads TGCGCCAGCAGCATTGGGACGGCCTATGGCTACACCTTC.

This chain connects TRBV6-1 to TRBJ2-7; D is unclear. In germline, CDR1 is MNHNS, CDR2 SASEGT. CDR3 length: 13 residues. Between the trimmed V and J ends, which lost 7 bases and 0 bases, there was a span of 10 bases. The CDR3 bases are TGTGCCAGCAAAAAGTCAGCCTCCTACGAGCAGTACTTC. Amino acids: CASKKSASYEQYF.

The gene calls are TRBV10-3 and TRBJ2-2; weak D call: TRBD1 (6 bases). V was clipped by 6 bases and J by 0 bases, with 11 bases between them. Germline values: CDR1 ENHRY, CDR2 SYGVKD. The CDR3 has 15 residues. The CDR3 coding sequence is TGTGCCATCAGCGAAAGGGGGTCGAACACCGGGGAGCTGTTTTTT. Encoded protein: CAISERGSNTGELFF.

This clone showed up just a few times. The rearrangement joins TRBV5-6 to TRBJ1-2; D unresolved. CDR1 is SGHDT and CDR2 is YYEEEE in the germline V gene. Trimming stripped 0 bases from V and 3 bases from J, with 6 bases between. The CDR3 loop spans 13 amino acids. CDR3 protein: CASSLGEDYGYTF. The CDR3 nucleotides read TGTGCCAGCAGCTTGGGGGAGGACTATGGCTACACCTTC. The full variable domain, with the rest looked up from reference TRBV5-6 and TRBJ1-2, is DAGVTQSPTHLIKTRGQQVTLRCSPKSGHDTVSWYQQALGQGPQFIFQYYEEEERQRGNFPDRFSGHQFPNYSSELNVNALLLGDSALYLCASSLGEDYGYTFGSGTRLTVV.

The chain employs TRBV11-2 and TRBJ1-1; D not resolved. The CDR3 runs 15 residues. Germline V gene lookup returns CDR1 SGHAT and CDR2 FQNNGV. The V gene lost 1 base and the J gene lost 4 bases, with 13 bases spanning the gap. Here the CDR3 DNA reads TGTGCCAGCAGCTTAGCAGGTTGGGAGGTCACTGAAGCTTTCTTT. It is translated as CASSLAGWEVTEAFF.

This clone turned up a few times. V usage is TRBV5-4 and J usage is TRBJ1-6, with D maybe TRBD1 (6 bases). Trimming removed 4 bases at V and 10 bases at J, with 24 bases between. Germline V gene data show CDR1 as SGHNT and CDR2 as YYREEE (reference sequence). The CDR3 consists of 17 residues. The CDR3 nucleotides are TGTGCCAGCAGCGCGAAATCTGCCGGGAAAACAGGGTCACCCCTCCACTTT. It specifies CASSAKSAGKTGSPLHF. Supplemented by reference TRBV5-4 and TRBJ1-6, the full variable domain reads ETGVTQSPTHLIKTRGQQVTLRCSSQSGHNTVSWYQQALGQGPQFIFQYYREEENGRGNFPPRFSGLQFPNYSSELNVNALELDDSALYLCASSAKSAGKTGSPLHFGNGTRLTVT.

The V gene is TRBV7-6, the J gene TRBJ2-1, with 13 nucleotides matching TRBD2. This CDR3 contains 15 residues. Per germline, CDR1 SGHVS and CDR2 FNYEAQ. The V and J ends lost 1 base and 8 bases, in that order; junction bases with no gene match: 2. The CDR3: CASSLGTSGSDEQFF. The DNA of the CDR3 is TGTGCCAGCAGCTTAGGGACTAGCGGGAGCGATGAGCAGTTCTTC. Drawing the rest from reference TRBV7-6 and TRBJ2-1, the complete variable domain is GAGVSQSPRYKVTKRGQDVALRCDPISGHVSLYWYRQALGQGPEFLTYFNYEAQQDKSGLPNDRFSAERPEGSISTLTIQRTEQRDSAMYRCASSLGTSGSDEQFFGPGTRLTVL.

The gene calls are TRBV9 and TRBJ1-2; possible D gene TRBD1, 6 bases. The V and J ends lost 0 bases and 5 bases respectively, with 14 bases between them. The CDR3 has 15 residues. The germline gives CDR1 SGDLS, CDR2 YYNGEE. The CDR3 bases are TGTGCCAGCAGCGTAGAGGGCAGGGGCAGGTATGGCTACACCTTC. Translation: CASSVEGRGRYGYTF.

The V call is TRBV6-5, the J call TRBJ2-2; D perhaps matches TRBD1 (5 bases). This CDR3 has 15 amino acids. Between the trimmed V and J ends, which lost 3 bases and 0 bases, there was a span of 8 bases. The germline CDR1 and CDR2 sequences are MNHEY and SVGAGI. This CDR3 reads CASSYRQPNTGELFF. CDR3 in DNA: TGTGCCAGCAGTTATAGACAGCCGAACACCGGGGAGCTGTTTTTT.

The chain uses TRBV11-2 and TRBJ2-3, with D possibly matching TRBD1 (7 bases). Germline V gene data show CDR1 as SGHAT and CDR2 as FQNNGV. The CDR3 sequence is 15 residues long. V was pared by 3 bases and J by 4 bases, with 14 bases between. The CDR3 loop is CASSLEGAPADTQYF. The CDR3 DNA follows: TGTGCCAGCAGCTTGGAGGGGGCCCCCGCAGATACGCAGTATTTT.

This clone was detected a few times. The rearrangement joins TRBV9 to TRBJ1-3; 7 bases agree with TRBD1. The CDR3 is 15 residues long. With 0 bases clipped from V and 8 bases from J, the junction kept 8 bases outside the gene matches. Per germline, CDR1 SGDLS and CDR2 YYNGEE. In nucleotides, the CDR3 is TGTGCCAGCAGCGTAGGACAGGGAGAATTGCACACCATATATTTT. Its translation is CASSVGQGELHTIYF.

V and J are TRBV10-3 and TRBJ2-7; 14 nucleotides agree with TRBD2. V was pared by 6 bases and J by 1 base, with 8 bases of the junction left unmatched. Germline V gene data show CDR1 as ENHRY and CDR2 as SYGVKD. CDR3 length equals 17 residues. CDR3 in amino acids: CAIRAPGTSGSSYEQYF. CDR3 coding DNA: TGTGCCATCAGGGCACCCGGGACTAGCGGGAGTTCCTACGAGCAGTACTTC.